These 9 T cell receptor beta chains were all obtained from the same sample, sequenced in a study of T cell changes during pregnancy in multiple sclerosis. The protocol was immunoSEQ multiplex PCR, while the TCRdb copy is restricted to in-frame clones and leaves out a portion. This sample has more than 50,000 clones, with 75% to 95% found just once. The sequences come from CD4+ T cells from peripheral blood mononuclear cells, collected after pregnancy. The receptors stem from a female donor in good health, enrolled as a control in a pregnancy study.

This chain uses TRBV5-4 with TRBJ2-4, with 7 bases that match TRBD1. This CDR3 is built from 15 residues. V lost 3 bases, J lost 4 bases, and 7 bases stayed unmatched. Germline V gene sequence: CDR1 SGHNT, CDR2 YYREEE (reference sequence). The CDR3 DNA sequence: TGTGCCAGCAGCTCGATCCGGGACAGAAAAAACATTCAGTACTTC. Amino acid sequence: CASSSIRDRKNIQYF. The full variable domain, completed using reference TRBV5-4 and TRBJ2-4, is ETGVTQSPTHLIKTRGQQVTLRCSSQSGHNTVSWYQQALGQGPQFIFQYYREEENGRGNFPPRFSGLQFPNYSSELNVNALELDDSALYLCASSSIRDRKNIQYFGAGTRLSVL.

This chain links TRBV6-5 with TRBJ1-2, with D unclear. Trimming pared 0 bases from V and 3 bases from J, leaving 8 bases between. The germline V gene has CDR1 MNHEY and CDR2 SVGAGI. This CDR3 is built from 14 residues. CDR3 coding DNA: TGTGCCAGCAGTTACTCGTGGAGGGACTATGGCTACACCTTC. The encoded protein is CASSYSWRDYGYTF.

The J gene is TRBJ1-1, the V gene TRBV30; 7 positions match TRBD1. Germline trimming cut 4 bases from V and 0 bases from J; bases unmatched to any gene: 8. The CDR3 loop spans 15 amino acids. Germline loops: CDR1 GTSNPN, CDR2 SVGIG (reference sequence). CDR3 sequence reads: CAWNRDSSMNTEAFF. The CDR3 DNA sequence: TGTGCCTGGAACAGGGACAGCTCGATGAACACTGAAGCTTTCTTT.

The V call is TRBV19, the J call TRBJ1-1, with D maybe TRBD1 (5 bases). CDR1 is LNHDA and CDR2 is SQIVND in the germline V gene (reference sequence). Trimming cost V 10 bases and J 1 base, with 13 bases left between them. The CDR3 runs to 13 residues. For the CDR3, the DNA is TGTGCCACTTCGACAGTATCGAACACTGAAGCTTTCTTT. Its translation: CATSTVSNTEAFF.

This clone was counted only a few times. The CDR3 nucleotides read TGTGCCAGCTCACTATCCGGCTATAATTCACCCCTCCACTTT. Encoded protein: CASSLSGYNSPLHF. The rearrangement uses TRBV18 and TRBJ1-6; D gene uncertain. The germline gives CDR1 KGHSH, CDR2 LQKENI. V was trimmed by 4 bases and J by 3 bases, leaving 7 bases between them. The CDR3 runs to 14 residues.

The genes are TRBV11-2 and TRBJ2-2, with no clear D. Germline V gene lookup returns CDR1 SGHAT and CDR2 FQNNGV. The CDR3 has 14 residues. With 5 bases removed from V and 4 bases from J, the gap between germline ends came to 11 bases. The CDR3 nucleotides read TGTGCCAGCAGCCCCCGGTCAGGCACCGGGGAGCTGTTTTTT. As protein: CASSPRSGTGELFF.

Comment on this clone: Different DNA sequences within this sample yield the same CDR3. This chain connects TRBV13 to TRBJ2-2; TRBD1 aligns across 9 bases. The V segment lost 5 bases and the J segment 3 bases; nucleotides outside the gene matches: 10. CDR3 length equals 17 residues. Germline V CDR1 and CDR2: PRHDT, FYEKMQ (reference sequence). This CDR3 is CASSASQGQGDTGELFF. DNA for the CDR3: TGTGCCAGCAGCGCCAGCCAGGGACAGGGTGACACCGGGGAGCTGTTTTTT.

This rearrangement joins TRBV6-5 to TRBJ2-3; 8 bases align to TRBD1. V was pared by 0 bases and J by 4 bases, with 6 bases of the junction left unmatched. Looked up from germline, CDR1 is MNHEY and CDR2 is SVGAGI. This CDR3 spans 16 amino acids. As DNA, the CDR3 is TGTGCCAGCAGTTACTCCGGCAGGGGGCAAGCAGATACGCAGTATTTT. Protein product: CASSYSGRGQADTQYF.

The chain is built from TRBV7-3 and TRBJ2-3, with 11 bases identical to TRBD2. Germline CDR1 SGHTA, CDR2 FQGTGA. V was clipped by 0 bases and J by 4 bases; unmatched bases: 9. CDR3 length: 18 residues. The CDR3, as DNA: TGTGCCAGCAGCTTAACCCCTCCCTTAGCGGGGGGGCCAGATACGCAGTATTTT. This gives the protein CASSLTPPLAGGPDTQYF.